This T cell receptor beta chain is drawn from a study of control samples from healthy donors and cancer patients. Profiling relied on immunoSEQ multiplex PCR, and the TCRdb table lists in-frame clones only, not all of them. The top ten clones hold less than 3.5% of a sample with about 12,000 clones, approximately 87% of them seen once. With 8 bases clipped from V and 6 bases from J, the junction kept 7 bases outside the gene matches. From germline, CDR1 is MGHRA and CDR2 YSYEKL. This CDR3 spans 15 amino acids. The chain uses TRBV4-1 and TRBJ2-3, with TRBD2 identical over 14 bases. Sequencing used formalin-fixed, paraffin-embedded tissue. The source is a male donor with melanoma. CDR3 DNA: TGCGCCAGCGCACCGGGACTAGCGGGAGACGATACGCAGTATTTT. Protein sequence: CASAPGLAGDDTQYF.